A selection of T cell receptor beta chains follows, all from one sample in a study of molecular identifiers for immune sequencing clone quantification. TCRdb processed the PCR reads anew with MiXCR; each CDR3 protein has one entry. Here the sample spans about 510,000 distinct CDR3 sequences, about 25% being singletons. Sequenced material: naive CD8+ T cells from blood, with Jurkat cell RNA spiked in. The origin of the receptors is a human donor in good health. Some libraries in this study had Jurkat cell RNA spiked in. Each CDR3 is given with its conserved first and last residue. A D gene is named only where the DNA matches it firmly. Only part of the rows carry a size: once, few, many, or a class if the clone is expanded.

cdr3_nt,cdr3_aa,j_call,d_call,clone_size,v_call
TGTGCCAGCAGTTTGCCCGGACTAGCGGGGGCCAATGAGCAGTTCTTC,CASSLPGLAGANEQFF,TRBJ2-1,TRBD2,NA,TRBV27
TGTGCCAGCAGTTCCCCTCTTCTGGGGGAGGGCCTGGGGGAGACCCAGTACTTC,CASSSPLLGEGLGETQYF,TRBJ2-5,TRBD2,many,TRBV28
TGTGCCTGGAGTATGGGGGTGCAGGGCAATCAGCCCCAGCATTTT,CAWSMGVQGNQPQHF,TRBJ1-5,NA,many,TRBV30
TGCAGTGCTAGACGGACTAGCGGAGCTTACAATGAGCAGTTCTTC,CSARRTSGAYNEQFF,TRBJ2-1,TRBD2,NA,TRBV20-1
TGTGCCAGCAGTGAGACAGGAGTTCAGCCCCAGCATTTT,CASSETGVQPQHF,TRBJ1-5,NA,many,TRBV6-6
TGTGCCAGCACCCTGCCGCCGGCCGGAGAGACCCAGTACTTC,CASTLPPAGETQYF,TRBJ2-5,NA,few,TRBV2
TGCGCCAGCAGCTTGGCTAACAGGGCTGGGGAGCTGTTTTTT,CASSLANRAGELFF,TRBJ2-2,NA,NA,TRBV5-1
TGCGCCAGCAGCCAAACACGGACAGGGCCTTACGAGCAGTACTTC,CASSQTRTGPYEQYF,TRBJ2-7,TRBD1,few,TRBV4-1
TGTGCCAGCAGCGCGGGGACAGGGGGCTATGGCTACACCTTC,CASSAGTGGYGYTF,TRBJ1-2,TRBD1,few,TRBV9
TGTGCCAGCAGCCCGGGGACTAGCGGAAAATACGAGCAGTACTTC,CASSPGTSGKYEQYF,TRBJ2-7,TRBD2,few,TRBV11-2
TGTGCCAGCAGCAACACCTTGACCCTAACCCGCGATGAGCAGTTCTTC,CASSNTLTLTRDEQFF,TRBJ2-1,NA,NA,TRBV21-1
TGTGCCAGCAGCGGGGTGAACAGTCAAGAGACCCAGTACTTC,CASSGVNSQETQYF,TRBJ2-5,NA,NA,TRBV7-8
TGCGCCAGCAGCCCGGGACAGGGTGGTGGTACTGAAGCTTTCTTT,CASSPGQGGGTEAFF,TRBJ1-1,TRBD1,many,TRBV4-3
TGTGCCAGCAGTCTCCGGGAATTCCAAGAGACCCAGTACTTC,CASSLREFQETQYF,TRBJ2-5,NA,many,TRBV28
TGTGCCAGCAGCTTAGATTTTCAGGCCGACACCGGGGAGCTGTTTTTT,CASSLDFQADTGELFF,TRBJ2-2,NA,NA,TRBV11-3
TGTGCCACCAGCAGAGATCTCGAGACGGGCCAAGAGACCCAGTACTTC,CATSRDLETGQETQYF,TRBJ2-5,NA,NA,TRBV15
TGTGCCAGCAGTAGCGGGAACGAGCAGTACTTC,CASSSGNEQYF,TRBJ2-7,TRBD2,many,TRBV6-6
TGTGCCAGCAGTGATGCGTTCTCCGACGAGCAGTACTTC,CASSDAFSDEQYF,TRBJ2-7,NA,few,TRBV2
TGCAGTGCAGCGGACAGGCGACTTGGATACGAGCAGTACTTC,CSAADRRLGYEQYF,TRBJ2-7,TRBD1,NA,TRBV20-1
TGTGCCAGTTGGGACCTCCGGGACGAGCAGTACTTC,CASWDLRDEQYF,TRBJ2-7,NA,NA,TRBV6-5
TGTGCCAGCAGTGAATTGACAGGGTTGAACCCTGAAGCTTTCTTT,CASSELTGLNPEAFF,TRBJ1-1,TRBD1,NA,TRBV2
TGTGCCTGGAGTGTAGGGTTTACAGTTTACAATGAGCAGTTCTTC,CAWSVGFTVYNEQFF,TRBJ2-1,NA,NA,TRBV30
TGTGCCAGCAGTTCAGGGTTCCCGGGCGAGCAGTACTTC,CASSSGFPGEQYF,TRBJ2-7,NA,NA,TRBV6-2/TRBV6-3
TGTGCCAGCGGGCTAGCGGTTGGGTACAATGAGCAGTTCTTC,CASGLAVGYNEQFF,TRBJ2-1,TRBD2,many,TRBV6-5
TGTGCCTGGCGGGAGGGCTACGAGCAGTACTTC,CAWREGYEQYF,TRBJ2-7,TRBD2,NA,TRBV30
TGTGCCAGCAGTTACTCCCTGCGACGGCGGCTGAACACTGAAGCTCTCTTT,CASSYSLRRRLNTEALF,TRBJ1-1,NA,NA,TRBV6-5
TGTGCCAGCAGCTTAATGGCAGCCGACGAGCAGTACTTC,CASSLMAADEQYF,TRBJ2-7,NA,many,TRBV7-9